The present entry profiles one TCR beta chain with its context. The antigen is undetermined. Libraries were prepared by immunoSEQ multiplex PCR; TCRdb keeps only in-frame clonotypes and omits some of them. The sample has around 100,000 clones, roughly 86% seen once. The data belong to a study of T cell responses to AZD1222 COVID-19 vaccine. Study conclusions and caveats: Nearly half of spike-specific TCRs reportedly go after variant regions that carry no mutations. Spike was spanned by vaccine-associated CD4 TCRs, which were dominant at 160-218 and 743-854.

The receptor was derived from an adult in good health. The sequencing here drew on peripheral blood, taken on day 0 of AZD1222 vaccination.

CDR3 sequence (DNA): TGTGCCAGCAGCCGTATGACAGGGGACGATGAGCAGTTCTTC. Its protein is CASSRMTGDDEQFF. This chain uses TRBV7-6 with TRBJ2-1, with 8 nucleotides matching TRBD1. The CDR3 covers 14 residues. Per the germline V gene, CDR1 is SGHVS and CDR2 is FNYEAQ. J was trimmed by 8 bases and V by 5 bases; bases with no gene match: 8.